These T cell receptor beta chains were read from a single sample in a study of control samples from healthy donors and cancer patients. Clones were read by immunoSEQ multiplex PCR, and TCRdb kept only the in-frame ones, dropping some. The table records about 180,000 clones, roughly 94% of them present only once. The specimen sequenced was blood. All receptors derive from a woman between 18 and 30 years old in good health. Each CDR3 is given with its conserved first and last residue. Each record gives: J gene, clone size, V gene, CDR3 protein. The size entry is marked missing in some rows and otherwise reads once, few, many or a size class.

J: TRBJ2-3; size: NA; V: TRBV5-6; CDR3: CASSLGPLMLADTQYF
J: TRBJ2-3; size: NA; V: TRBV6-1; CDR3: CASSDPGRGDTQYF
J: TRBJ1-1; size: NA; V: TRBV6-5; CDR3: CASRTWRGDTEAFF
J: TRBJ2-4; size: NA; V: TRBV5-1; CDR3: CASSGGPSENIQYF
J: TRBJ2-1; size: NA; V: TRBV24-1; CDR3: CATSDLGHIYNEQFF
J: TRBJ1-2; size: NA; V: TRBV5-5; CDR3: CASSDRGAWGGYTF
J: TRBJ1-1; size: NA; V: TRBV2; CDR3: CASMGGEWRNTEAFF
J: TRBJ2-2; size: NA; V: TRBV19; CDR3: CASKEAGLTGELFF
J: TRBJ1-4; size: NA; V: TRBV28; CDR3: CASSLGVGREKLFF
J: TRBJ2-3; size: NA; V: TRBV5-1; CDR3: CASSHRDRGSGDTQYF
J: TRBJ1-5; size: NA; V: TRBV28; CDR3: CASSSAGGNQPQHF
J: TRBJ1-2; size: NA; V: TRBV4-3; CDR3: CASSPARTSGYTF
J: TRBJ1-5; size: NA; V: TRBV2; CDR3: CASRVQGAQNQPQHF
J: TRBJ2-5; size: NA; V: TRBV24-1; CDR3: CATSDLGGVQETQYF
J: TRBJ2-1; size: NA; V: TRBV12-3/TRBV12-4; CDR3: CASSLGTEREQFF
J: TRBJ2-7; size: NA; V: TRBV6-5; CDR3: CASSRPSRGGSEQYF
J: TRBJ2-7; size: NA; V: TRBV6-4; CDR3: CASSDSSTGGLLSYEQYF
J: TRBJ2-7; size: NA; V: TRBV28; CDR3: CASSSVLAGVNSYEQYF
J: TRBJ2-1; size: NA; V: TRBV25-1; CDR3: CASRGLAGGPSEQFF
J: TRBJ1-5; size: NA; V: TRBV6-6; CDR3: CASSYPGNSNQPQHF
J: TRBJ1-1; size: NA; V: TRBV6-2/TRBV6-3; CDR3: CASSAQMNTEAFF
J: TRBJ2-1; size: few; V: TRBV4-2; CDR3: CASSQVTGISYNEQFF
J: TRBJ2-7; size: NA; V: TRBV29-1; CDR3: CSVDKAGGPVWEQYF
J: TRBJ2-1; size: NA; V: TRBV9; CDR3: CASSFRGSSYNEQFF